This TCR beta chain originates from a study of blood T cell repertoires in COVID-19. Study background: Samples came from the United States, Italy and Spain, spanning acute and convalescent COVID-19. PBMCs, B-cell-depleted T cells, or T cells were the source of the cDNA or gDNA that made up the material.

In the original workflow: Reference gene primer amplification yielded estimated nucleated cell counts. Method: immunoSEQ multiplex PCR; TCRdb's copy keeps in-frame clones and lacks some. V, J and clone size are those of that table, while D and trimming were read from the DNA. The sample contains a few hundred thousand clones, around 88% of which appear only once. The CDR3 totals 14 residues. CDR1 and CDR2 from the germline V gene are SNHLY and FYNNEI. After removal of 5 bases from V and 4 bases from J, the junction contained 4 bases not matched to a gene. This clone occurred a few times. The specimen sequenced was peripheral blood. The clonotype was recovered from a woman aged 25 to 39 who had recovered from COVID-19. The V call is TRBV2, the J call TRBJ1-4; 7 positions match TRBD1. DNA of the CDR3: TGTGCCAGCAGTCCGACAGGGAATAATGAAAAACTGTTTTTT. It codes for CASSPTGNNEKLFF.